Presented here are 21 T cell receptor beta chains from one specimen sequenced in a study of blood T cell repertoires in COVID-19. TCRdb's copy holds only in-frame clones and misses some; the assay was immunoSEQ multiplex PCR. The table records about 18,000 clones, roughly 88% of them present only once. The sample was PBMCs or T cells enriched from blood (not recorded which). These receptors came from a woman aged 30 to 39 who had recovered from COVID-19.

This clone has a single count. The CDR3 spells CASSRQGNPEAFF. The CDR3 DNA reads as TGTGCCAGCAGTCGACAGGGTAACCCTGAAGCTTTCTTT. The chain has TRBV27 and TRBJ1-1, with TRBD1 identical over 7 bases. The V and J ends lost 5 bases and 6 bases, in that order; junction bases with no gene match: 6. Germline-derived CDR1 and CDR2 are MNHEY and SMNVEV (reference sequence). The CDR3 totals 13 residues.

This chain connects TRBV11-1 to TRBJ1-2; 8 bases map to TRBD1. CDR3 length: 15 residues. CDR1 is SGHAT, CDR2 FQDESV, per germline (reference sequence). J gave up 5 bases and V 4 bases, and 9 bases lay outside the gene matches. The CDR3 loop reads CASSSNRGSWYGYTF. CDR3 sequence (DNA): TGTGCCAGCAGCTCAAACAGGGGGAGTTGGTATGGCTACACCTTC.

The V and J genes are TRBV27 and TRBJ2-5; D perhaps matches TRBD2 (6 bases). The CDR3 extends over 11 amino acids. The V and J ends lost 3 bases and 7 bases respectively, with 6 bases between them. CDR1 is MNHEY and CDR2 is SMNVEV in the germline V gene (reference sequence). DNA of the CDR3: TGTGCCAGCAGTTTGGGGGGGACCCAGTACTTC. It yields the protein CASSLGGTQYF.

V usage is TRBV6-2 or TRBV6-3 and J usage is TRBJ2-7, with 7 bases identical to TRBD2. V shed 5 bases, J shed 3 bases, and the junction held 7 bases outside the gene matches. Germline V CDR1 and CDR2: MNHEY, SVGEGT. The CDR3 is 14 residues long. The CDR3 region is CASSVGGSLYEQYF. CDR3 DNA: TGTGCCAGCAGTGTGGGGGGGAGCCTCTACGAGCAGTACTTC.

The chain combines TRBV12-3 or TRBV12-4 with TRBJ1-3; no firm D call. Trimming cost V 6 bases and J 4 bases, with 10 bases left between them. The CDR3 spans 13 residues. The CDR3 spells CASRLVAGNTIYF. CDR3 coding DNA: TGTGCCAGCAGGTTGGTGGCCGGAAACACCATATATTTT.

The chain recombines TRBV6-1 with TRBJ2-5; 9 nucleotides align to TRBD1. The V segment lost 7 bases and the J segment 2 bases; nucleotides outside the gene matches: 5. The CDR3 extends over 14 amino acids. Per germline, CDR1 MNHNS and CDR2 SASEGT. The CDR3 is CASKAQGAQETQYF. The CDR3 region has the DNA TGTGCCAGCAAAGCACAGGGGGCTCAAGAGACCCAGTACTTC.

V is TRBV12-3 or TRBV12-4 and J is TRBJ2-3; TRBD1 matches at 9 bases. The CDR3 consists of 13 residues. With V trimmed by 6 bases and J by 4 bases, 2 bases remained unmatched. The CDR3 sequence: CASSTGGPDTQYF. CDR3 bases: TGTGCCAGCAGCACAGGGGGCCCAGATACGCAGTATTTT.

This clone has just one count. The genes are TRBV14 and TRBJ2-3; TRBD2 matches 10 bases. This CDR3 comprises 16 residues. Germline loops: CDR1 SGHDN, CDR2 FVKESK. Trimming cost V 0 bases and J 1 base; bases outside gene matches: 1. The CDR3 coding sequence is TGTGCCAGCAGCCAAGAGACTAGCGGGCGCACAGATACGCAGTATTTT. It codes for CASSQETSGRTDTQYF.

This clone turned up a few times. At one end, the junction sequence differs from germline, possibly due to a read error. This rearrangement joins TRBV6-1 to TRBJ2-7, with a tentative D call TRBD2 (5 bases). Germline CDR1 MNHNS, CDR2 SASEGT. This CDR3 is 13 amino acids long. The chain's CDR3 is CASSEGSGNEQYF. The CDR3, as DNA: TGTGCCAGCAGCGAAGGCAGCGGTAACGAGCAGTACTTC.

The chain joins TRBV5-1 to TRBJ2-5; tentatively, D is TRBD2 (5 bases). The ends were cut back, 0 bases at V and 2 bases at J, with 11 bases in the middle. Looked up from germline, CDR1 is SGHRS and CDR2 is YFSETQ. CDR3 size: 15 residues. This CDR3 is CASSLAGSVQETQYF. The DNA of the CDR3 is TGCGCCAGCAGCTTGGCGGGGTCCGTGCAAGAGACCCAGTACTTC. Full variable domain (rest looked up from reference TRBV5-1 and TRBJ2-5): KAGVTQTPRYLIKTRGQQVTLSCSPISGHRSVSWYQQTPGQGLQFLFEYFSETQRNKGNFPGRFSGRQFSNSRSEMNVSTLELGDSALYLCASSLAGSVQETQYFGPGTRLLVL.

In its sample, this clone was seen once. The genes are TRBV6-5 and TRBJ1-4; 7 nucleotides align to TRBD1. V shed 2 bases, J shed 7 bases, and the junction held 10 bases outside the gene matches. CDR1 and CDR2 from the germline V gene are MNHEY and SVGAGI. The CDR3 covers 16 residues. CDR3 amino acids: CASSYDLDRAGEKLFF. The CDR3 DNA reads as TGTGCCAGCAGTTACGACCTTGACAGGGCGGGTGAAAAACTGTTTTTT.

The gene calls are TRBV10-3 and TRBJ2-3; 11 positions agree with TRBD2. Per germline, CDR1 ENHRY and CDR2 SYGVKD. The V and J ends lost 6 bases and 4 bases, in that order; junction bases with no gene match: 15. This CDR3 spans 18 amino acids. The CDR3, as DNA: TGTGCCATCAGAGTAGAGGTAGCGGGGGGGTCCTTCGCAGATACGCAGTATTTT. This gives the protein CAIRVEVAGGSFADTQYF.

About this clone: This same CDR3 is encoded by further DNA sequences in the sample. The genes are TRBV19 and TRBJ1-5; no definite D call. The germline gives CDR1 LNHDA, CDR2 SQIVND (reference sequence). The CDR3 loop spans 14 amino acids. Trimming cost V 7 bases and J 0 bases, with 10 bases left between them. Here the CDR3 reads CASTPGGSNQPQHF. CDR3 DNA sequence: TGTGCCAGTACCCCGGGTGGTAGCAATCAGCCCCAGCATTTT.

The genes are TRBV7-6 and TRBJ1-5; 8 bases agree with TRBD1. Trimming at V came to 2 bases and at J to 4 bases, leaving 13 bases not matched to a gene. Germline CDR1 and CDR2: SGHVS and FNYEAQ. The CDR3 runs 18 residues. CDR3 nucleotides: TGTGCCAGCAGCTTACGGACAGGGTTTCTTGAAGGTAATCAGCCCCAGCATTTT. Its protein product is CASSLRTGFLEGNQPQHF.

This chain uses TRBV7-2 with TRBJ2-7; maybe TRBD2 (5 bases). Germline V lookup: CDR1 SGHTA, CDR2 FQGNSA. V gave up 4 bases and J gave up 4 bases, with 8 bases separating them. The CDR3 length is 12 residues. The CDR3 loop reads CASSSGEYEQYF. For the CDR3, the DNA is TGTGCCAGCAGCTCCGGGGAGTACGAGCAGTACTTC.

V is TRBV5-5 and J is TRBJ1-6; D call uncertain. The CDR3 length is 17 residues. CDR1 and CDR2 (germline): SGHKS, YYEKEE (reference sequence). Trimming cost V 0 bases and J 1 base, with 11 bases left between them. The CDR3 loop is CASSLGARGSYNSPLHF. CDR3 coding DNA: TGTGCCAGCAGCTTGGGAGCCAGAGGGTCCTATAATTCACCCCTCCACTTT.

This chain connects TRBV4-3 to TRBJ1-1; a possible D gene is TRBD1 (5 bases). Germline CDR1 is LGHNA and CDR2 is YSLEER. V was pared by 5 bases and J by 3 bases, with 16 bases between. The CDR3 is 15 residues long. In nucleotides, the CDR3 is TGCGCCAGCAGCTGGGGGGAAAAGCTCGACACTGAAGCTTTCTTT. Translated: CASSWGEKLDTEAFF.

The chain joins TRBV28 to TRBJ2-1, with TRBD2 as a possible D gene (7 bases). This CDR3 has 18 amino acids. V lost 4 bases and J lost 4, with 23 bases in between. CDR1 is MDHEN, CDR2 SYDVKM, per germline. In DNA form, the CDR3 reads TGTGCCAGCAGTTGGAGCCATGGGGGGGTCCAGGGGTACAATGAGCAGTTCTTC. Translated: CASSWSHGGVQGYNEQFF.

On this clone itself: The sample carries other DNA sequences with the same CDR3. This chain joins TRBV19 and TRBJ2-7; D is possibly TRBD1 (5 bases). This CDR3 spans 12 amino acids. Germline loops: CDR1 LNHDA, CDR2 SQIVND (reference sequence). V shed 2 bases and J shed 3 bases, with 5 bases lying between them. The CDR3 protein is CASSIQGYEQYF. The CDR3 DNA is TGTGCCAGTAGTATACAGGGCTACGAGCAGTACTTC.

This clone was seen only once. The sample holds other DNA sequences that translate to the same CDR3. This chain connects TRBV6-6 to TRBJ1-1, with 7 bases fitting TRBD1. The CDR3 covers 15 residues. The germline CDR1 and CDR2 sequences are MNHNY and SVGAGI (reference sequence). V dropped 6 bases and J dropped 6; count of bases not matched to a gene: 13. This chain's CDR3 is CASRAGGRGGAEAFF. CDR3 sequence (DNA): TGTGCCAGCAGGGCAGGGGGGCGGGGCGGGGCTGAAGCTTTCTTT.

The V call is TRBV2, the J call TRBJ1-2, with D possibly TRBD1 on 6 matching bases. Germline loops: CDR1 SNHLY, CDR2 FYNNEI. Trimming took off 8 bases at V and 7 bases at J, with 17 bases between the two ends. There are 13 residues in the CDR3. This CDR3 reads CASCLGGVGGYTF. CDR3 nucleotide sequence: TGTGCCAGCTGCTTAGGGGGGGTCGGTGGCTACACCTTC.